This TCR beta chain was identified during a study of OX40 agonist ivuxolimab in advanced cancers. Clones were sequenced by immunoSEQ multiplex PCR, and TCRdb holds only the in-frame ones, with some missing. The table includes 50,000 to 75,000 clones, 70% to 90% detected once. The CDR3 spans 15 residues. Germline trimming cut 8 bases from V and 4 bases from J; bases unmatched to any gene: 10. CDR1 is LNHDA, CDR2 SQIVND, per germline (reference sequence). The sequenced sample was CD4+ or CD8+ T cells sorted from blood, obtained in a trial of the OX40 agonist ivuxolimab. The clonotype was recovered from an adult with an advanced solid tumor such as melanoma, head and neck, liver or kidney cancer. This sequence joins TRBV19 and TRBJ1-5; 8 nucleotides match TRBD1. The CDR3 region has the DNA TGTGCCAGTGATCCGAGACAGGGGTGGAATCAGCCCCAGCATTTT. It specifies CASDPRQGWNQPQHF.